This T cell receptor (beta chain) appears in the sequencing data of a study of cytomegalovirus exposure and HLA in healthy donors. Germline V gene data show CDR1 as SGHVS and CDR2 as FQNEAQ. The CDR3 is 13 residues long. Trimming left V 4 bases short and J 1 base short, with 7 bases between. The PCR made use of 60 Vbeta and 13 Jbeta primers. The assay was immunoSEQ multiplex PCR, and TCRdb's table has in-frame clones only and misses some. This sample carries under 200,000 clones, over 70% of them seen once, and the ten largest clones take over 3%. The specimen sequenced was PBMCs. The rearrangement uses TRBV7-8 and TRBJ1-1; no reliable D call. This clonotype was sampled from a female donor in good health and CMV-seronegative. The CDR3 DNA sequence: TGTGCCAGCAGCTCCGGAGGGAACACTGAAGCTTTCTTT. Protein product: CASSSGGNTEAFF.